This T cell receptor (beta chain) was profiled in a study of STAT5B mutations in CD4+ large granular lymphocyte leukemia. Background on the study: The CDR3 'QG' motif was associated with a particular HLA allele among healthy donors. Points from the study as a whole: Main leukemic clonotypes were patient-specific, but 25% appeared at low frequency elsewhere. 8/27 top patient clones versus 2/35 control clones were TRBV06-family.

Points on this clone: Its specificity is unknown.

The table came from immunoSEQ multiplex PCR; TCRdb's copy has only in-frame clones and leaves some out. The sample contains roughly 30,000 clones, around 72% of which appear only once. The CDR3 contains 13 residues. Germline CDR1 and CDR2: SGHVS and FNYEAQ. V lost 3 bases and J lost 9, with 13 bases in between. The V call is TRBV7-6, the J call TRBJ2-3; either TRBD1 or TRBD2 may fit D (5 bases each). Sequenced input: CD4+ T cells from blood buffy coats. The TCR originated in a human donor in good health. CDR3 DNA sequence: TGTGCCAGCAGCTTTGCAAGGGGAGACACGCAGTATTTT. It encodes CASSFARGDTQYF.